These 10 T cell receptor beta chains were all obtained from the same sample, sequenced in a study of monozygotic twins with inflammatory bowel disease. TCRdb reanalyzed the 5' RACE reads, giving one entry per CDR3 protein sequence and no DNA. This repertoire comprises over 350,000 distinct CDR3 sequences; its ten largest clones make up roughly 2.6%. Input material: blood. Every receptor here comes from a human donor with ulcerative colitis or Crohn's disease, or a healthy co-twin of an affected twin (not recorded which).

The rearrangement joins TRBV6-1 to TRBJ1-5; the D call from TCRdb, TRBD1, cannot be confirmed without DNA. The germline V gene encodes CDR1 MNHNS and CDR2 SASEGT. The CDR3 runs to 16 residues. The CDR3 protein is CASSQGENFSNQPQHF.

The V and J genes are TRBV28 and TRBJ2-1; with no DNA, the TCRdb D assignment of TRBD2 cannot be verified. Germline values: CDR1 MDHEN, CDR2 SYDVKM. CDR3 size: 14 residues. The CDR3 loop reads CASSFGPSQGEQFF.

This chain connects TRBV20-1 to TRBJ1-6; the D gene TCRdb calls, TRBD1, cannot be checked with no DNA. The germline gives CDR1 DFQATT, CDR2 SNEGSKA (reference sequence). This CDR3 has 16 amino acids. The CDR3: CSALQGRSSYNSPLHF.

The J gene is TRBJ2-7, the V gene TRBV11-2. Germline V gene sequence: CDR1 SGHAT, CDR2 FQNNGV. The CDR3 length is 14 residues. CDR3 residues: CASSLDLTAYEQYF.

The chain links TRBV6-1 to TRBJ1-1; TCRdb reports TRBD1, a call that lacks DNA to check it against. This CDR3 has 15 amino acids. CDR1 MNHNS and CDR2 SASEGT come from the germline V gene. CDR3 region: CASRPQGARSTEAFF.

The CDR3 region is CASSFDLFYEQYF. This chain links TRBV5-6 with TRBJ2-7. This CDR3 is built from 13 residues. Germline values: CDR1 SGHDT, CDR2 YYEEEE.

The chain carries TRBV5-5 and TRBJ1-2. The CDR3 loop spans 16 amino acids. From germline, CDR1 is SGHKS and CDR2 YYEKEE (reference sequence). The CDR3 reads CASSLVSGNHNYGYTF.

The chain links TRBV6-5 to TRBJ2-5. There are 12 residues in the CDR3. Germline V gene lookup returns CDR1 MNHEY and CDR2 SVGAGI. This chain's CDR3 is CASGDNQETQYF.

The chain is built from TRBV5-1 and TRBJ2-7. Germline CDR1 SGHRS, CDR2 YFSETQ. The CDR3 is made up of 15 amino acids. CDR3 protein: CASSLATLISYEQYF.

The V gene is TRBV4-3, the J gene TRBJ2-1; TCRdb selects TRBD2, and the lack of DNA leaves this call unchecked. The CDR3 sequence is 17 residues long. CDR1 is LGHNA, CDR2 YSLEER, per germline. The CDR3 sequence: CASSPSLGLAGGSEQFF.